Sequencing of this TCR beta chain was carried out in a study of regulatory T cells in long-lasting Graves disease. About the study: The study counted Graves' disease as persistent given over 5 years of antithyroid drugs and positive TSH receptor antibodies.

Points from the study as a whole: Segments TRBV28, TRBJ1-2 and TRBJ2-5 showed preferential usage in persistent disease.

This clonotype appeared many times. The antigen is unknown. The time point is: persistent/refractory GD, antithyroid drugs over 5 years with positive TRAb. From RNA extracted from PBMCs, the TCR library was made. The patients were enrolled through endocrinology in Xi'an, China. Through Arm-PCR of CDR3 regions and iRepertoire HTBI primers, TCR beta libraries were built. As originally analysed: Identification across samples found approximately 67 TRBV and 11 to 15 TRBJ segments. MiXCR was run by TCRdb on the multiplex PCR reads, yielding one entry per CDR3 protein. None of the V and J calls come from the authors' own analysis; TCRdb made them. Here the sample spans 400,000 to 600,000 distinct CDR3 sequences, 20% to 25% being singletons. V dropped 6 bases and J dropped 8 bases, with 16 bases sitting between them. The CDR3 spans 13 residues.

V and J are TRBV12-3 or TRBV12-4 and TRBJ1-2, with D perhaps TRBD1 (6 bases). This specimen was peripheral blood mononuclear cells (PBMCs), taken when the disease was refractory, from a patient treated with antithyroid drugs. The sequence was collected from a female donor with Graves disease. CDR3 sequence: CASSPAGATGYTF. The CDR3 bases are TGTGCCAGCAGCCCTGCAGGGGCCACAGGCTACACCTTC.